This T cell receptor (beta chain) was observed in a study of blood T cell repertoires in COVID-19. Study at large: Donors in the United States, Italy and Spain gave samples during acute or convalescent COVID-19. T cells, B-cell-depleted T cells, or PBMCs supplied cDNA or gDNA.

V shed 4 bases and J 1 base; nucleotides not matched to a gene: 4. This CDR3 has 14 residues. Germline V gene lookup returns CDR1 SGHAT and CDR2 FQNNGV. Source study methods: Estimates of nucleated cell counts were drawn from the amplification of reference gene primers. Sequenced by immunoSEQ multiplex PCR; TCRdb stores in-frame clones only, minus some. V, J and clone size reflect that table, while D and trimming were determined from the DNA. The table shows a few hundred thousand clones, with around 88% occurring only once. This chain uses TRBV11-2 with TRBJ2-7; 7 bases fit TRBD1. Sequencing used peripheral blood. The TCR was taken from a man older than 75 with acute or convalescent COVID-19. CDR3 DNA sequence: TGTGCCAGCAGCTCACCGGGACAGTCCTACGAGCAGTACTTC. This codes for CASSSPGQSYEQYF.